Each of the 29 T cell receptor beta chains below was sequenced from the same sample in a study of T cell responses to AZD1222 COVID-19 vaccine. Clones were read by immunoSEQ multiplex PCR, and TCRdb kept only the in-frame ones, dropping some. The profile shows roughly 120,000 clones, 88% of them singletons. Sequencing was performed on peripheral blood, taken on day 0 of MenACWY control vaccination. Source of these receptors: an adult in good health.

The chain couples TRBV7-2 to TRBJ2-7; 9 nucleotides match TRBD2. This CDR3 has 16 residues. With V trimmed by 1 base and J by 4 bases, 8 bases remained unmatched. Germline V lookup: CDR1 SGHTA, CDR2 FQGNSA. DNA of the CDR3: TGTGCCAGCAGCTTAGGAGTAGCGGGAGACCCATACGAGCAGTACTTC. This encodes CASSLGVAGDPYEQYF.

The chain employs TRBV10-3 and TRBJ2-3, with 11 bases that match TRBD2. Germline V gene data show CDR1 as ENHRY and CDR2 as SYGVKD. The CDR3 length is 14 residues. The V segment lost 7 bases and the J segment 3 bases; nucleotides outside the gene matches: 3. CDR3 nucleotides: TGTGCCATCAAACTAGCGGGAGCAACAGATACGCAGTATTTT. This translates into CAIKLAGATDTQYF.

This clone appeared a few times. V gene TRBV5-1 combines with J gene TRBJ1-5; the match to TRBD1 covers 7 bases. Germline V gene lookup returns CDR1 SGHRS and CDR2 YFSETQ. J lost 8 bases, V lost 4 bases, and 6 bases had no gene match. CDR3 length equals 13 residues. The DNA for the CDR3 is TGCGCCAGCAGCCCCGGGACAGCAGAGCCCCAGCATTTT. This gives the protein CASSPGTAEPQHF.

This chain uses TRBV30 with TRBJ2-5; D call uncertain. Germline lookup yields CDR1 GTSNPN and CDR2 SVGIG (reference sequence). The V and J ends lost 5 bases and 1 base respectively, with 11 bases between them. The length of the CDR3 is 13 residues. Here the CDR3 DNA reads TGTGCCTGGGTCGGACGGTTCCAAGAGACCCAGTACTTC. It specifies CAWVGRFQETQYF.

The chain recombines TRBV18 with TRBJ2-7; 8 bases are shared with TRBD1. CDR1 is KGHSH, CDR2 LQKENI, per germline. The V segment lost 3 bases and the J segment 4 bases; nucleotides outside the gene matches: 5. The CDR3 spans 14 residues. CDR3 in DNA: TGTGCCAGCTCACCGACAGGGGCACCTTACGAGCAGTACTTC. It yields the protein CASSPTGAPYEQYF.

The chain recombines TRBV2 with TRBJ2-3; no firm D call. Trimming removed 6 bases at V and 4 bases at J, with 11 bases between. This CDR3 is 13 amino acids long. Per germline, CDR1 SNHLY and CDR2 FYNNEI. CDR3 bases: TGTGCCAGCAGCGTCTGGAATCCAGATACGCAGTATTTT. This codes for CASSVWNPDTQYF. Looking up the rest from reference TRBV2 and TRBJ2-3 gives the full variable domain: EPEVTQTPSHQVTQMGQEVILRCVPISNHLYFYWYRQILGQKVEFLVSFYNNEISEKSEIFDDQFSVERPDGSNFTLKIRSTKLEDSAMYFCASSVWNPDTQYFGPGTRLTVL.

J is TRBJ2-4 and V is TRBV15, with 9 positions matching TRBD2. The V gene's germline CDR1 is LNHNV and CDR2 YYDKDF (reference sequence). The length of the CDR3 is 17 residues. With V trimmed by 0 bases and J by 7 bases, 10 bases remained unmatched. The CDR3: CATSRDRREGGDNIQYF. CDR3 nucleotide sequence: TGTGCCACCAGCAGAGATCGGCGGGAGGGCGGAGATAACATTCAGTACTTC.

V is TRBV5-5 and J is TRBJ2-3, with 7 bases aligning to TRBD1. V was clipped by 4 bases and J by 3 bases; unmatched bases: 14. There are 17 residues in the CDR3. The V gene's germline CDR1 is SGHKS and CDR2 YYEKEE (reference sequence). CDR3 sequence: CASSALPGQPLTDTQYF. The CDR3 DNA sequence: TGTGCCAGCAGCGCCTTACCGGGACAGCCTTTAACAGATACGCAGTATTTT.

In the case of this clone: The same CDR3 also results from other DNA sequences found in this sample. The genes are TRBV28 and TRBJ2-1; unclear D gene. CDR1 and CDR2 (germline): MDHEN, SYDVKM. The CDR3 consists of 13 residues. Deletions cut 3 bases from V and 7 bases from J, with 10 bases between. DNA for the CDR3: TGTGCCAGCAGTTTGGACCCCGTTAATGAGCAGTTCTTC. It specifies CASSLDPVNEQFF.

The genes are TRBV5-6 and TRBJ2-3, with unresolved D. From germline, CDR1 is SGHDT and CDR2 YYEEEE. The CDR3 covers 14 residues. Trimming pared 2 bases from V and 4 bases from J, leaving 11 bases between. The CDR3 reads CASSFRRLPDTQYF. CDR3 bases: TGTGCCAGCAGCTTTCGGCGCCTGCCAGATACGCAGTATTTT. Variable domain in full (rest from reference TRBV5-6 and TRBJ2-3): DAGVTQSPTHLIKTRGQQVTLRCSPKSGHDTVSWYQQALGQGPQFIFQYYEEEERQRGNFPDRFSGHQFPNYSSELNVNALLLGDSALYLCASSFRRLPDTQYFGPGTRLTVL.

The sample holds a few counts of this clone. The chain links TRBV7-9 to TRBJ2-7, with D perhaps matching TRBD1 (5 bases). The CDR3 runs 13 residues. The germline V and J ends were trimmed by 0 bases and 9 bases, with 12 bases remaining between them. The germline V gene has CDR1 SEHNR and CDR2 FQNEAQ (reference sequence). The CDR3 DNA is TGTGCCAGCAGCTTAGCGACAGAGATTGGGCAGTACTTC. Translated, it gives CASSLATEIGQYF.

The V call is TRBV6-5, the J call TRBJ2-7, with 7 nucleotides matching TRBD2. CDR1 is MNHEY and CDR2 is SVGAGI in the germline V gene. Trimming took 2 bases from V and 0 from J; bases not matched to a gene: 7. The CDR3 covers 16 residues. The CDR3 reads CASSYRLADYSYEQYF. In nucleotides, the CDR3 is TGTGCCAGCAGTTACCGGCTAGCGGATTACTCCTACGAGCAGTACTTC.

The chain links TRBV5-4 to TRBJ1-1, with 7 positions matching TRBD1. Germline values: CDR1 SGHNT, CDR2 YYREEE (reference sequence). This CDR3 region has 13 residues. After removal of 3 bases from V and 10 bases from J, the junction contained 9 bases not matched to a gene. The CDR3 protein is CASSSLRGRIAFF. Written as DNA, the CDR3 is TGTGCCAGCAGCTCTTTAAGGGGGCGCATAGCTTTCTTT.

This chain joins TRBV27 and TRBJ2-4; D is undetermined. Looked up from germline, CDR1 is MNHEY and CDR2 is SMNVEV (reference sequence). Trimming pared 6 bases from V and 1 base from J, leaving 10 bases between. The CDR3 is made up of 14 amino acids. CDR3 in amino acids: CASRKMGAKNIQYF. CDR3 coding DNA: TGTGCCAGCAGAAAGATGGGGGCCAAAAACATTCAGTACTTC.

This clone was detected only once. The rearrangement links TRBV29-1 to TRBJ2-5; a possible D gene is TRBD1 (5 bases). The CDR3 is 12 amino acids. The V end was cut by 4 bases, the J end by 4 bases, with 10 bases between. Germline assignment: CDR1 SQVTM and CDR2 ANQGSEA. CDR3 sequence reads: CSVGQGRETQYF. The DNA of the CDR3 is TGCAGCGTTGGGCAGGGAAGAGAGACCCAGTACTTC.

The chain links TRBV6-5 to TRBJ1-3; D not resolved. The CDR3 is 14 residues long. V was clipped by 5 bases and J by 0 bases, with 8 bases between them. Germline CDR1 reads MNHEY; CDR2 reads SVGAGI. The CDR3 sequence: CASSPGNSGNTIYF. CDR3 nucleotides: TGTGCCAGCAGTCCCGGGAACTCTGGAAACACCATATATTTT.

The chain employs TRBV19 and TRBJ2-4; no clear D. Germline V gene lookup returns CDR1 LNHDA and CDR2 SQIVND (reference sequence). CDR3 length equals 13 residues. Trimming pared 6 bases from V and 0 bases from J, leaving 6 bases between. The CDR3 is CASRSIAKNIQYF. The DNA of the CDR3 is TGTGCCAGTAGATCCATAGCCAAAAACATTCAGTACTTC.

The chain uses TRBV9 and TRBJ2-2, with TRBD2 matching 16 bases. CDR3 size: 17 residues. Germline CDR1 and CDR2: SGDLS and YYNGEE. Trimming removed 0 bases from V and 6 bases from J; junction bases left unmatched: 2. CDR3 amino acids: CASSVAGLAGGAGELFF. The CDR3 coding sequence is TGTGCCAGCAGCGTAGCGGGACTAGCGGGAGGGGCCGGGGAGCTGTTTTTT. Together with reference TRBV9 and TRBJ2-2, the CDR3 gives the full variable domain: DSGVTQTPKHLITATGQRVTLRCSPRSGDLSVYWYQQSLDQGLQFLIQYYNGEERAKGNILERFSAQQFPDLHSELNLSSLELGDSALYFCASSVAGLAGGAGELFFGEGSRLTVL.

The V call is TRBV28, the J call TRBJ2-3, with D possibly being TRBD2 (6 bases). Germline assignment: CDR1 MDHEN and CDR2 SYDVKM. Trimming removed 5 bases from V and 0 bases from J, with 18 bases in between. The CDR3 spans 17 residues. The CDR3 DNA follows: TGTGCCAGCAGTGTGGGGGGAGCGAGGCCTAGCACAGATACGCAGTATTTT. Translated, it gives CASSVGGARPSTDTQYF.

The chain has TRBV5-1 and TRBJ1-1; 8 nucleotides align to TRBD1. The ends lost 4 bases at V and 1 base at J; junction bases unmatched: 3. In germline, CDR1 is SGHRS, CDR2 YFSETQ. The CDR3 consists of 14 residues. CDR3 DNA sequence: TGCGCCAGCAGCCCCGGGACAGGGAACACTGAAGCTTTCTTT. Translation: CASSPGTGNTEAFF. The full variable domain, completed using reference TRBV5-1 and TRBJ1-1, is KAGVTQTPRYLIKTRGQQVTLSCSPISGHRSVSWYQQTPGQGLQFLFEYFSETQRNKGNFPGRFSGRQFSNSRSEMNVSTLELGDSALYLCASSPGTGNTEAFFGQGTRLTVV.

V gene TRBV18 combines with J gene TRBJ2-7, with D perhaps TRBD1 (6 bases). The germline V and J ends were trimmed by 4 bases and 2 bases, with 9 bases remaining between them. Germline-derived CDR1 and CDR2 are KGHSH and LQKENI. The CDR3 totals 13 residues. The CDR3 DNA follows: TGTGCCAGCTCACTCGAGGGGGCCTACGAGCAGTACTTC. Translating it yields CASSLEGAYEQYF.

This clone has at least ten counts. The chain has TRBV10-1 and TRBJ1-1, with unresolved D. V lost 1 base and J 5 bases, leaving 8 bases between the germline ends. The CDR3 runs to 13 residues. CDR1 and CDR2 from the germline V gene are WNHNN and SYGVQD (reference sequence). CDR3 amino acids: CASSEYRGTEAFF. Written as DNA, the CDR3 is TGCGCCAGCAGTGAGTATCGAGGGACTGAAGCTTTCTTT.

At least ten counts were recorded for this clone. CDR3 in amino acids: CASSDHGQGSDEQFF. In DNA form, the CDR3 reads TGTGCCAGCAGTGACCATGGACAGGGGTCGGATGAGCAGTTCTTC. The gene calls are TRBV6-1 and TRBJ2-1; 9 bases align to TRBD1. Unmatched junction bases numbered 8, after V lost 3 bases and J lost 8 bases. The CDR3 consists of 15 residues. Germline assignment: CDR1 MNHNS and CDR2 SASEGT.

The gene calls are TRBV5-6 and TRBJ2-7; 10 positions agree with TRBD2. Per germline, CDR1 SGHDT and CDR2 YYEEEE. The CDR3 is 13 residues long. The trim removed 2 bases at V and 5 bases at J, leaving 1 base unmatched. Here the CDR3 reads CASSFGLADEQYF. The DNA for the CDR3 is TGTGCCAGCAGCTTCGGACTAGCGGACGAGCAGTACTTC.

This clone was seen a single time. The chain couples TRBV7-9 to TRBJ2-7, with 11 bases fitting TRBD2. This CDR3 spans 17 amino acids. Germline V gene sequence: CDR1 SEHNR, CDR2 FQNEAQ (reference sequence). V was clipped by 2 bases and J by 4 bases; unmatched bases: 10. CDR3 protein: CASSLTRGTSGSYEQYF. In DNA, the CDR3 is TGTGCCAGCAGCTTAACGCGTGGTACTAGCGGGAGTTACGAGCAGTACTTC.

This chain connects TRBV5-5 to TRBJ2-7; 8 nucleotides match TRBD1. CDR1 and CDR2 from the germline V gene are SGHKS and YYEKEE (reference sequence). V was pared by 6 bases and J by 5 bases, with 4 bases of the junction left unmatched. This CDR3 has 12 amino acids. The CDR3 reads CASTRQGNEQYF. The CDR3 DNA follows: TGTGCCAGCACCCGACAGGGGAACGAGCAGTACTTC. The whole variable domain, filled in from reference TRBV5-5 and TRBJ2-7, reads DAGVTQSPTHLIKTRGQQVTLRCSPISGHKSVSWYQQVLGQGPQFIFQYYEKEERGRGNFPDRFSARQFPNYSSELNVNALLLGDSALYLCASTRQGNEQYFGPGTRLTVT.

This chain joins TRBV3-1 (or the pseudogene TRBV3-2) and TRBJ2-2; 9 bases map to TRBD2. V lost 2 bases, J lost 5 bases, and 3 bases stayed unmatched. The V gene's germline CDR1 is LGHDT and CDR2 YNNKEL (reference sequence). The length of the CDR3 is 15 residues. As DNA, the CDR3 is TGTGCCAGCAGCCAACTAGCGGGAAGAACCGGGGAGCTGTTTTTT. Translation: CASSQLAGRTGELFF.

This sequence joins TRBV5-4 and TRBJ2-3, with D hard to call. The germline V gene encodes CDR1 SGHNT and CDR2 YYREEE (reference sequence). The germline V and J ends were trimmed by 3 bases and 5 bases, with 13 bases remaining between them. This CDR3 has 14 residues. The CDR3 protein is CASSSRRQEDTQYF. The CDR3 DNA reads TGTGCCAGCAGCTCCCGGCGTCAGGAAGATACGCAGTATTTT.

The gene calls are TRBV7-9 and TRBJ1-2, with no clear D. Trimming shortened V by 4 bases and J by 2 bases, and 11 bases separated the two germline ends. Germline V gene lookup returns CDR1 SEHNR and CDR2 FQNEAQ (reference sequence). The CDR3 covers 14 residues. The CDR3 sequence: CASSSDTPNYGYTF. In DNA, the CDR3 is TGTGCCAGCAGCTCAGATACACCGAACTATGGCTACACCTTC.